A single sample gave rise to the 11 T cell receptor beta chains below, sequenced in a study of shared T cell receptors in the human thymus. Assay used: immunoSEQ multiplex PCR; TCRdb lists only in-frame clones, some missing. The sample yields 450,000 to 650,000 clones, around three quarters seen once. The sample was also linked to a second study, of human thymus T cells.

Material: thymocytes. All receptors come from a boy younger than two with a congenital heart defect.

Points on this clone: The sample holds other DNA sequences that translate to the same CDR3. This chain links TRBV19 with TRBJ1-5; 7 nucleotides agree with TRBD1. The length of the CDR3 is 14 residues. Germline V lookup: CDR1 LNHDA, CDR2 SQIVND (reference sequence). V shed 5 bases and J 7 bases; nucleotides not matched to a gene: 8. The CDR3 spells CASSPDRAGQPQHF. CDR3 nucleotides: TGTGCCAGTAGTCCAGACAGGGCGGGCCAGCCCCAGCATTTT.

The chain combines TRBV19 with TRBJ1-2; no clear D. The V end lost 5 bases, the J end lost 0 bases, and 16 bases lay between the germline ends. CDR3 size: 16 residues. Per germline, CDR1 LNHDA and CDR2 SQIVND (reference sequence). The CDR3 loop reads CASSVPRPPANYGYTF. CDR3 bases: TGTGCCAGTAGTGTCCCTAGGCCGCCCGCTAACTATGGCTACACCTTC.

V is TRBV4-1 and J is TRBJ2-1, with 11 bases that match TRBD2. The junction had 0 bases not matched to a gene; V was cut back by 3 bases and J by 2 bases. The CDR3 runs 15 residues. Germline CDR1 is MGHRA and CDR2 is YSYEKL. The CDR3 here is CASSQGLAAYNEQFF. For the CDR3, the DNA is TGCGCCAGCAGCCAGGGACTAGCGGCCTACAATGAGCAGTTCTTC.

This clone was counted between two and nine times. The V call is TRBV14, the J call TRBJ2-3; 10 bases are a match to TRBD2. J lost 0 bases, V lost 4 bases, and 10 bases had no gene match. The CDR3 extends over 18 amino acids. The V gene's germline CDR1 is SGHDN and CDR2 FVKESK. DNA of the CDR3: TGTGCCAGCAGCCCCGGACTAGCGGACTACCTGAGCACAGATACGCAGTATTTT. The encoded protein is CASSPGLADYLSTDTQYF.

The chain uses TRBV2 and TRBJ1-4; 8 nucleotides align to TRBD1. Germline CDR1 reads SNHLY; CDR2 reads FYNNEI. V lost 6 bases and J lost 2; bases outside the gene matches: 11. This CDR3 region has 17 residues. The CDR3 region is CASSGQGGSRTNEKLFF. In DNA form, the CDR3 reads TGTGCCAGCAGCGGACAGGGTGGTAGTCGTACTAATGAAAAACTGTTTTTT. The full variable domain, its missing parts supplied by reference TRBV2 and TRBJ1-4, is EPEVTQTPSHQVTQMGQEVILRCVPISNHLYFYWYRQILGQKVEFLVSFYNNEISEKSEIFDDQFSVERPDGSNFTLKIRSTKLEDSAMYFCASSGQGGSRTNEKLFFGSGTQLSVL.

The rearrangement links TRBV4-1 to TRBJ2-5, with TRBD2 as a possible D gene (6 bases). V was cut by 3 bases and J by 9 bases, with 17 bases left in between. The CDR3 totals 14 residues. Germline V lookup: CDR1 MGHRA, CDR2 YSYEKL. The chain's CDR3 is CASSHRDGRGPQYF. In nucleotides, the CDR3 is TGCGCCAGCAGCCATCGCGACGGGAGAGGGCCCCAGTACTTC.

The chain uses TRBV4-2 and TRBJ1-2; 9 bases line up with TRBD1. V lost 4 bases to trimming and J lost 5 bases; unmatched junction nucleotides: 11. The CDR3 runs to 16 residues. Germline V lookup: CDR1 LGHNA, CDR2 YNFKEQ. DNA of the CDR3: TGTGCCAGCAGCCCGCCTTTGAGGACAGGGGTTTATGGCTACACCTTC. It is translated as CASSPPLRTGVYGYTF.

The J gene is TRBJ2-7, the V gene TRBV6-1; 7 bases align to TRBD1. CDR3 length: 14 residues. Germline-derived CDR1 and CDR2 are MNHNS and SASEGT. V lost 5 bases and J lost 2; bases outside the gene matches: 6. The CDR3 region is CASSPGTAPYEQYF. The DNA for the CDR3 is TGTGCCAGCAGTCCCGGGACAGCTCCCTACGAGCAGTACTTC.

This rearrangement joins TRBV6-5 to TRBJ2-2; D call uncertain. V was clipped by 4 bases and J by 4 bases, with 10 bases between them. This CDR3 region has 14 residues. CDR1 and CDR2 (germline): MNHEY, SVGAGI. In nucleotides, the CDR3 is TGTGCCAGCAGTTTCACAGTGGCCACCGGGGAGCTGTTTTTT. Translating it yields CASSFTVATGELFF.

For the CDR3, the DNA is TGTGCCAGCAGCTTCACAGGGCCTGGAAACACCATATATTTT. This encodes CASSFTGPGNTIYF. V and J are TRBV5-4 and TRBJ1-3; D might be TRBD1 (6 bases). Germline CDR1 is SGHNT and CDR2 is YYREEE (reference sequence). The CDR3 runs to 14 residues. V shed 2 bases and J shed 2 bases, with 8 bases lying between them.

This clone was counted only a few times. This chain links TRBV4-2 with TRBJ2-5, with 12 bases that match TRBD2. Germline lookup yields CDR1 LGHNA and CDR2 YNFKEQ. The CDR3 loop spans 17 amino acids. The V segment lost 4 bases and the J segment 5 bases; nucleotides outside the gene matches: 11. As DNA, the CDR3 is TGTGCCAGCAGCCGCGGGACTAGCGGGTCGGTCGGGGAGACCCAGTACTTC. It specifies CASSRGTSGSVGETQYF.